Described below is a single T cell receptor (beta chain) sequence and its context. Its antigen remains undetermined. Base qualities are not provided; no much larger clone lies one nucleotide away. RNA was extracted using the RNeasy kit, and about 0.5 to 1 ug of the RNA was reverse transcribed with random hexamers. TCR beta CDR3 regions were amplified with the immunoSEQ multiplex PCR assay covering 54 Vbeta and 13 Jbeta segments. PCR amplification bias was corrected using a synthetic template baseline for primer optimization and computational correction. The authors processed their data as follows. Reads were annotated to V, D and J genes per IMGT and analyzed with immunoSEQ Analyzer, keeping only productive sequences. To calculate clonality, Shannon entropy was normalized by log2 of the number of productive unique sequences and then subtracted from one. For each patient and control, public and private clones were evaluated among the 100 most prevalent clones. Susac-specific clones were defined as absent from healthy and MS cohorts, 850 to 1,300 published viral clones and other ImmuneACCESS disease sequences. The raw public reads went through TCRdb reprocessing: fastp at Q25, MiXCR clone calling, in-frame beta chains kept. Records with the same CDR3 protein are collapsed into one entry carrying the most frequent genes and DNA. The V and J calls and clone size are TCRdb's, not the authors'. The sample table contains over 100,000 distinct CDR3 sequences; only one count was recorded for around 92% of them. The top ten clones comprise about 0.12% of the sample.

V is pared back by 3 bases and J by 1 base, with 10 bases lying between the germline termini. The CDR3 spans 14 residues, from the cysteine through the phenylalanine. Only the CDR3 region is kept as DNA, spanning 42 bases read in frame from base 1. Looking up the germline V gene (reference sequence) yields CDR1 SEHNR and CDR2 FQNEAQ. This entry is derived from a study of CD8 T cells in Susac syndrome (dated by TCRdb to 2018 to 2020). With regard to the full study: Repertoire sequencing was used to test whether CD8+ T cell activation and differentiation in Susac syndrome was antigen driven. The study compared CD8+ T cell repertoire clonality among eleven to twelve healthy donors, 14 Susac syndrome patients and fewer than 19 multiple sclerosis patients.

High-throughput TCR beta sequencing profiled peripheral blood CD8+ and CD4+ T cells from healthy donors, Susac syndrome patients and multiple sclerosis patients. Healthy donors were age- and sex-matched controls. Bulk CD8+ and CD4+ T cells were purified by magnetic negative isolation, whereas CD8+ TEMRA cells were enriched by FACS. Blood was drawn into EDTA tubes, processed within 24 hours, and PBMCs were isolated by density gradient centrifugation. PBMCs intended for TCR sequencing were cryopreserved in liquid nitrogen and were subsequently thawed in a 37 degrees C water bath. A purity of at least 90% was achieved for sorted or isolated CD4+, CD8+ and CD8+ TEMRA cells. Overall study outcomes, separate from this receptor: The TCR sequencing and HLA analysis was acknowledged to have included a relatively small number of individuals.

Sequenced input: CD8+ T cells from PBMCs. In this chain, TRBV7-9 is recombined with TRBJ2-7; the best D guess is TRBD2, with 5 bases matching. This TCR came from a human donor in good health. For the CDR3, the sequence is CASSFAGFSYEQYF. The DNA sequence is as follows: TGTGCCAGCAGCTTTGCGGGTTTTTCCTACGAGCAGTACTTC. Supplemented by the reference TRBV7-9 and TRBJ2-7 proteins around the CDR3, the complete variable domain is DTGVSQNPRHKITKRGQNVTFRCDPISEHNRLYWYRQTLGQGPEFLTYFQNEAQLEKSRLLSDRFSAERPKGSFSTLEIQRTEQGDSAMYLCASSFAGFSYEQYFGPGTRLTVT.